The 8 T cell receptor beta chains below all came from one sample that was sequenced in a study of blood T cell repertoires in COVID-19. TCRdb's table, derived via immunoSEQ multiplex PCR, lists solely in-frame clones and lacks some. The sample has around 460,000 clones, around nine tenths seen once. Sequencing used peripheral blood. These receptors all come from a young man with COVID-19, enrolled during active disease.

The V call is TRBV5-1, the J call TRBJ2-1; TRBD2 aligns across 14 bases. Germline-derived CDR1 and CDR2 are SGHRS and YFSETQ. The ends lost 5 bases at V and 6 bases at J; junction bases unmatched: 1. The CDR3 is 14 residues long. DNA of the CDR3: TGCGCCAGCAGGACTAGCGGGAGGGTCAATGAGCAGTTCTTC. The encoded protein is CASRTSGRVNEQFF.

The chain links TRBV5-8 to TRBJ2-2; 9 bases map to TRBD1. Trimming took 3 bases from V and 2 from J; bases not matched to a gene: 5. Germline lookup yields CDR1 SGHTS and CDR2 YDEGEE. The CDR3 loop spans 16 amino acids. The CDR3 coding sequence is TGTGCCAGCAGCTCCGGGACAGGGATTAACACCGGGGAGCTGTTTTTT. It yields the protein CASSSGTGINTGELFF. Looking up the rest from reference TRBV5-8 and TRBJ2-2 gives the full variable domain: EAGVTQSPTHLIKTRGQQATLRCSPISGHTSVYWYQQALGLGLQFLLWYDEGEERNRGNFPPRFSGRQFPNYSSELNVNALELEDSALYLCASSSGTGINTGELFFGEGSRLTVL.

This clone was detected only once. The CDR3 loop is CASSAGQNYGYTF. DNA of the CDR3: TGTGCCAGCAGTGCGGGACAGAACTATGGCTACACCTTC. V and J are TRBV25-1 and TRBJ1-2; 7 bases agree with TRBD1. The CDR3 consists of 13 residues. Germline values: CDR1 MGHDK, CDR2 SYGVNS. V dropped 4 bases and J dropped 2; count of bases not matched to a gene: 1.

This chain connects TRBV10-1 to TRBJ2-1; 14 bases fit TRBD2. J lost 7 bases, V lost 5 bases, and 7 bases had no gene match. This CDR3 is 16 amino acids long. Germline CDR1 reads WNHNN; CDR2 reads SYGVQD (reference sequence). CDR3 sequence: CASSPGTSGRGNEQFF. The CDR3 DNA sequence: TGCGCCAGCAGTCCTGGGACTAGCGGGAGAGGGAATGAGCAGTTCTTC.

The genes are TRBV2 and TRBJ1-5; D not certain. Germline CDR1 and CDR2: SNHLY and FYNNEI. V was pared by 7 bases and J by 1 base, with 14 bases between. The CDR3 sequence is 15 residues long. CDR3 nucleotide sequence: TGTGCCAGCACCCCGGGGTCGGGGAGCAATCAGCCCCAGCATTTT. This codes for CASTPGSGSNQPQHF.

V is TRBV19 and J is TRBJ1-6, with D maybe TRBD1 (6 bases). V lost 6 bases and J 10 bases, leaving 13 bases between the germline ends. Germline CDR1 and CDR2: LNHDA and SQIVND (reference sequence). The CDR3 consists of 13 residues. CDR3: CASSPGTSSPLHF. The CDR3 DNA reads TGTGCCAGTAGCCCAGGGACATCCTCACCCCTCCACTTT.

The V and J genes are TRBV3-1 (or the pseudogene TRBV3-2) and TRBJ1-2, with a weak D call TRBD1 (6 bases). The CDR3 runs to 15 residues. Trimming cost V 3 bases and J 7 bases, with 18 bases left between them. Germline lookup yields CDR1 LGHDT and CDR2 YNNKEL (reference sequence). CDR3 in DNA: TGTGCCAGCAGCCAGCGGATTCATGGGGGCGTTGGCTACACCTTC. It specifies CASSQRIHGGVGYTF.

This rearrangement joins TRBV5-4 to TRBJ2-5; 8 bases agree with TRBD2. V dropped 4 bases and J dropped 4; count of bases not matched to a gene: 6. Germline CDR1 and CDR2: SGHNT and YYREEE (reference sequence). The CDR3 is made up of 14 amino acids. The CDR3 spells CASSPGGGLETQYF. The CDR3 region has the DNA TGTGCCAGCAGCCCCGGGGGGGGCCTAGAGACCCAGTACTTC.